This T cell receptor (beta chain) was observed in a study of T cell responses to AZD1222 COVID-19 vaccine. Only in-frame clones appear in the TCRdb table, and some are missing; sequencing was by immunoSEQ multiplex PCR. The data hold some 120,000 clones, with about 90% observed a single time. The trim removed 1 base at V and 3 bases at J, leaving 2 bases unmatched. Per the germline V gene, CDR1 is LNHDA and CDR2 is SQIVND (reference sequence). The CDR3 consists of 15 residues. The rearrangement links TRBV19 to TRBJ2-7, with 11 positions matching TRBD1. This TCR came from an adult in good health. Sequences were derived from peripheral blood, sampled on day 0 of AZD1222 vaccination. CDR3 nucleotide sequence: TGTGCCAGTAGTATAGCAGGGACAGGGGGCTACGAGCAGTACTTC. Translation gives CASSIAGTGGYEQYF.